This TCR beta chain was sequenced for a study of cytomegalovirus exposure and HLA in healthy donors. Regarding the study as a whole: Researchers catalogued 150 or so TCR beta chains as cytomegalovirus-associated.

The CDR3 totals 15 residues. CDR1 is MDHEN and CDR2 is SYDVKM in the germline V gene. V was shortened by 6 bases and J by 1 base, with 16 bases between the two germline ends. The assay was immunoSEQ multiplex PCR, and TCRdb's table has in-frame clones only and misses some. Seen here are tens of thousands of clones, roughly 96% observed once, and the top ten hold approximately 1%. With regard to this clone: Its specificity is not known.

The sample taken for sequencing was PBMCs. This chain connects TRBV28 to TRBJ2-7; tentative D call: TRBD1 (6 bases). This receptor was obtained from a young man in good health and CMV-seronegative. The CDR3 reads CASRKDRMKSYEQYF. The CDR3 nucleotides are TGTGCCAGCAGAAAGGACAGAATGAAGTCCTACGAGCAGTACTTC.